The entry that follows covers one T cell receptor (beta chain) sequence. The antigen remains undetermined. This entry belongs to a study of T cells in Graves' hyperthyroidism and ophthalmopathy. Study summary: Blood was drawn when the patient was first diagnosed and still untreated.

Amplification yielded TCR beta CDR3 regions, with RNA transcripts as the source. When the TCR CDR3 underwent first-round RT-PCR, the HTBI primer set was used. MiXCR was run by TCRdb on the multiplex PCR reads, yielding one entry per CDR3 protein. The sample has fewer than 750,000 distinct CDR3 sequences, about 14% seen once. Study results and limitations: Ophthalmopathy, as predicted by the model, came a median roughly 6.8 months after the prediction. Ophthalmopathy was distinguished from stable hyperthyroidism by 13 V-J signatures.

Trimming removed 4 bases at V and 1 base at J, with 13 bases between. The CDR3 loop spans 15 amino acids. Germline V gene data show CDR1 as PRHDT and CDR2 as FYEKMQ (reference sequence). The source material was blood. This receptor was taken from a woman aged 35 to 49 with Graves' ophthalmopathy. V usage is TRBV13 and J usage is TRBJ1-1; maybe TRBD1 (6 bases). The CDR3 DNA follows: TGTGCCAGCAGCTCTATTGTGGGACAGAACACTGAAGCTTTCTTT. Protein product: CASSSIVGQNTEAFF.